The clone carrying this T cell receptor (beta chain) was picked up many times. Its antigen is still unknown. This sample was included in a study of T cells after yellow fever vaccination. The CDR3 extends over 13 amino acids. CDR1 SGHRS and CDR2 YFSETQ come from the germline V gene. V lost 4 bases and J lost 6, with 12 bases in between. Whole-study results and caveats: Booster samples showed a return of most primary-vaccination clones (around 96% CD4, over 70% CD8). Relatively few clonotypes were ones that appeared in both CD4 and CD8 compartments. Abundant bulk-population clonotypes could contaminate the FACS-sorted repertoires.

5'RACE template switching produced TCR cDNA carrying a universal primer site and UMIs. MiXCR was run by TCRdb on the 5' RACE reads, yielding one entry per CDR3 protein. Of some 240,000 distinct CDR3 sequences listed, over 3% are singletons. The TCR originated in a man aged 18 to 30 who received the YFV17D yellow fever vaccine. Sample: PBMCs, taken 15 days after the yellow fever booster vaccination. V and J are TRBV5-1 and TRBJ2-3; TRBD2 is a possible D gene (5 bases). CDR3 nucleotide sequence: TGCGCCAGCAGCGTCCGCGAGCGGGATACGCAGTATTTT. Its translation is CASSVRERDTQYF.